This TCR beta chain was found in a study of blood T cells in healthy people across ages. Then a second PCR, running roughly 6 to 12 cycles, was carried out with a sample-barcoded 5' primer and a J-beta primer mix. One entry per CDR3 protein results from TCRdb running MiXCR on the 5' RACE reads. The sample holds about 640,000 distinct CDR3 sequences, around three fifths seen once. This clonotype came up a few times. Sequenced input: blood. This clonotype originated in a man aged 55 to 70 in good health.

The CDR3 nucleotides are TGTGCCAGCAGCGCGGGACCTTTTTCCTCCTACGAGCAGTACTTC. Translation gives CASSAGPFSSYEQYF. The V and J genes are TRBV9 and TRBJ2-7; D is perhaps TRBD1 or TRBD2 (5 bases each). Germline CDR1 and CDR2: SGDLS and YYNGEE. Trimming stripped 3 bases from V and 0 bases from J, with 13 bases between. The CDR3 extends over 15 amino acids.